The 26 T cell receptor beta chains below come from one sample, sequenced in a study of cytomegalovirus exposure and HLA in healthy donors. Primers: 60 Vbeta forward and 13 Jbeta reverse. Some clones are missing from TCRdb's copy, which holds only in-frame ones; the method was immunoSEQ multiplex PCR. The sample holds about 170,000 clones, 79% seen once. Input material: PBMCs. The receptors were gathered from a woman between 45 and 65 years old in good health and CMV-seronegative.

The CDR3: CASSLGGTSGDEQYF. As DNA, the CDR3 is TGCGCCAGCAGCTTGGGCGGGACTAGCGGGGACGAGCAGTACTTC. V is TRBV5-1 and J is TRBJ2-7; TRBD2 aligns across 13 bases. The CDR3 extends over 15 amino acids. V shed 0 bases and J 5 bases; nucleotides not matched to a gene: 2. CDR1 and CDR2 (germline): SGHRS, YFSETQ.

V gene TRBV6-5 combines with J gene TRBJ2-5, with 8 bases lining up with TRBD2. The CDR3 runs 15 residues. The germline gives CDR1 MNHEY, CDR2 SVGAGI. Trimming removed 8 bases from V and 6 bases from J; junction bases left unmatched: 14. The CDR3 loop reads CASVSLAGPIKTQYF. CDR3 nucleotides: TGTGCCAGCGTATCTTTAGCGGGACCAATTAAGACCCAGTACTTC.

This chain links TRBV28 with TRBJ1-6, with 9 bases fitting TRBD1. Germline V gene data show CDR1 as MDHEN and CDR2 as SYDVKM. Unmatched junction bases numbered 11, after V lost 7 bases and J lost 7 bases. The CDR3 sequence is 16 residues long. CDR3 nucleotides: TGTGCCAGCACCACAATGGGACAGGGTGGGAATTCACCCCTCCACTTT. It codes for CASTTMGQGGNSPLHF. Full variable domain (remainder filled in from reference TRBV28 and TRBJ1-6): DVKVTQSSRYLVKRTGEKVFLECVQDMDHENMFWYRQDPGLGLRLIYFSYDVKMKEKGDIPEGYSVSREKKERFSLILESASTNQTSMYLCASTTMGQGGNSPLHFGNGTRLTVT.

The sample holds a few counts of this clone. The J gene is TRBJ2-5, the V gene TRBV18; 8 bases match TRBD1. Germline V gene data show CDR1 as KGHSH and CDR2 as LQKENI. This CDR3 contains 15 residues. Trimming cost V 1 base and J 5 bases; bases outside gene matches: 6. Here the CDR3 reads CASSPLDRGPETQYF. The CDR3 coding sequence is TGTGCCAGCTCACCACTCGACAGGGGCCCGGAGACCCAGTACTTC.

The V and J genes are TRBV7-9 and TRBJ1-1; the match to TRBD1 covers 9 bases. From germline, CDR1 is SEHNR and CDR2 FQNEAQ (reference sequence). CDR3 length: 14 amino acids. With 6 bases clipped from V and 1 base from J, the junction kept 3 bases outside the gene matches. CDR3 region: CASRRQGENTEAFF. CDR3 coding DNA: TGTGCCAGCAGGCGACAGGGGGAGAACACTGAAGCTTTCTTT.

This rearrangement joins TRBV6-6 to TRBJ2-2; 8 nucleotides agree with TRBD1. The CDR3 loop spans 14 amino acids. Germline CDR1 MNHNY, CDR2 SVGAGI (reference sequence). J was trimmed by 4 bases and V by 7 bases; bases with no gene match: 5. CDR3 amino acids: CASIKQGVTGELFF. The CDR3 DNA follows: TGTGCCAGCATAAAACAGGGGGTCACCGGGGAGCTGTTTTTT.

The chain is built from TRBV7-2 and TRBJ2-1; 11 nucleotides match TRBD1. The CDR3 loop spans 15 amino acids. Germline-derived CDR1 and CDR2 are SGHTA and FQGNSA. After removal of 2 bases from V and 8 bases from J, the junction contained 5 bases not matched to a gene. The CDR3 reads CASSLRTGGKDEQFF. The CDR3 DNA is TGTGCCAGCAGCTTAAGGACAGGGGGCAAGGATGAGCAGTTCTTC.

This clone was counted between two and nine times. The V call is TRBV5-1, the J call TRBJ2-7; 10 nucleotides match TRBD1. The CDR3 consists of 15 residues. Germline V CDR1 and CDR2: SGHRS, YFSETQ. The J segment lost 2 bases and the V segment lost 4 bases, leaving 6 bases of the junction unmatched. CDR3 coding DNA: TGCGCCAGCAGCAAGGACAGGGGGTATCCCTACGAGCAGTACTTC. Protein product: CASSKDRGYPYEQYF.

This clone has only a few counts. The chain is built from TRBV19 and TRBJ2-2, with 8 nucleotides matching TRBD2. V gave up 6 bases and J gave up 0 bases; unmatched junction bases: 3. Germline loops: CDR1 LNHDA, CDR2 SQIVND (reference sequence). The CDR3 has 15 residues. The CDR3 sequence: CASSLAGANTGELFF. Here the CDR3 DNA reads TGTGCCAGTAGCCTAGCGGGCGCGAACACCGGGGAGCTGTTTTTT.

This sequence joins TRBV4-3 and TRBJ2-7, with a tentative D call TRBD1 (6 bases). The CDR3 totals 16 residues. CDR1 is LGHNA, CDR2 YSLEER, per germline. Trimming pared 2 bases from V and 0 bases from J, leaving 14 bases between. Here the CDR3 reads CASSQSITGFSYEQYF. Written as DNA, the CDR3 is TGCGCCAGCAGCCAAAGTATCACAGGGTTCTCCTACGAGCAGTACTTC.

The CDR3 reads CSARRGTGGTDTQYF. Here the CDR3 DNA reads TGCAGCGCCAGAAGGGGGACAGGGGGCACAGATACGCAGTATTTT. V is TRBV29-1 and J is TRBJ2-3; TRBD1 aligns across 10 bases. V lost 7 bases and J lost 1; bases outside the gene matches: 8. CDR1 is SQVTM, CDR2 ANQGSEA, per germline. This CDR3 region has 15 residues.

This clone occurred a few times. This chain joins TRBV11-2 and TRBJ2-1; weak D call: TRBD1 (6 bases). From germline, CDR1 is SGHAT and CDR2 FQNNGV. V was trimmed by 5 bases and J by 5 bases, leaving 10 bases between them. This CDR3 region has 13 residues. CDR3 DNA sequence: TGTGCCAGCAGCATACAGGGTAACAATGAGCAGTTCTTC. Its protein product is CASSIQGNNEQFF. The variable domain in full, with the rest retrieved from reference TRBV11-2 and TRBJ2-1, is EAGVAQSPRYKIIEKRQSVAFWCNPISGHATLYWYQQILGQGPKLLIQFQNNGVVDDSQLPKDRFSAERLKGVDSTLKIQPAKLEDSAVYLCASSIQGNNEQFFGPGTRLTVL.

The chain has TRBV4-1 and TRBJ1-2; tentatively, D is TRBD1 (6 bases). Germline V CDR1 and CDR2: MGHRA, YSYEKL. The V end was cut by 6 bases, the J end by 6 bases, with 14 bases between. The CDR3 is 13 amino acids. The CDR3 coding sequence is TGCGCCAGCAGGCCCGTAGGGGGACATGGCTACACCTTC. Its protein is CASRPVGGHGYTF.

This clone was counted a single time. The chain joins TRBV7-3 to TRBJ1-3; D ambiguous. Germline CDR1 reads SGHTA; CDR2 reads FQGTGA. This CDR3 contains 15 residues. Trimming took off 1 base at V and 6 bases at J, with 13 bases between the two ends. This CDR3 is CASSLSPGRENTIYF. CDR3 coding DNA: TGTGCCAGCAGCTTAAGTCCGGGTCGGGAAAACACCATATATTTT.

V gene TRBV5-5 combines with J gene TRBJ1-4, with TRBD1 as a possible D gene (5 bases). The CDR3 covers 16 residues. Germline V gene data show CDR1 as SGHKS and CDR2 as YYEKEE (reference sequence). V gave up 0 bases and J gave up 7 bases, with 16 bases separating them. CDR3 loop: CASSLEQGVFGEKLFF. For the CDR3, the DNA is TGTGCCAGCAGCTTGGAGCAGGGTGTGTTTGGTGAAAAACTGTTTTTT.

The chain has TRBV5-1 and TRBJ1-4; perhaps TRBD1 as D (5 bases). The V end was cut by 1 base, the J end by 6 bases, with 13 bases between. Germline V CDR1 and CDR2: SGHRS, YFSETQ. This CDR3 is 15 amino acids long. CDR3 in DNA: TGCGCCAGCAGCTTGTGGGGGGGTTTAGATGAAAAACTGTTTTTT. It specifies CASSLWGGLDEKLFF.

The chain is built from TRBV28 and TRBJ2-1, with TRBD2 matching 8 bases. CDR1 is MDHEN and CDR2 is SYDVKM in the germline V gene. This CDR3 is built from 12 residues. The ends lost 4 bases at V and 15 bases at J; junction bases unmatched: 8. DNA for the CDR3: TGTGCCAGCAGTTCCCAGAGCGGGGGACGGTTCTTC. Translated: CASSSQSGGRFF.

The rearrangement uses TRBV6-5 and TRBJ1-3, with D tentatively TRBD1 (6 bases). The CDR3 extends over 16 amino acids. CDR1 is MNHEY, CDR2 SVGAGI, per germline. The ends were cut back, 0 bases at V and 2 bases at J, with 11 bases in the middle. The CDR3 DNA follows: TGTGCCAGCAGTTACTCGGACAGACTGACTGGAAACACCATATATTTT. It translates to CASSYSDRLTGNTIYF.

The rearrangement joins TRBV6-5 to TRBJ1-2; TRBD1 matches at 7 bases. The trim removed 2 bases at V and 4 bases at J, leaving 7 bases unmatched. CDR1 and CDR2 (germline): MNHEY, SVGAGI. CDR3 length equals 15 residues. The CDR3 protein is CASSYLGTESYGYTF. CDR3 DNA sequence: TGTGCCAGCAGTTACCTGGGGACAGAAAGCTATGGCTACACCTTC.

The rearrangement links TRBV27 to TRBJ2-7; D call uncertain. Germline lookup yields CDR1 MNHEY and CDR2 SMNVEV (reference sequence). The CDR3 is 13 residues long. The V end was cut by 2 bases, the J end by 2 bases, with 7 bases between. The chain's CDR3 is CASSLQAPYEQYF. The CDR3 nucleotides are TGTGCCAGCAGTTTACAGGCCCCCTACGAGCAGTACTTC.

V usage is TRBV18 and J usage is TRBJ2-2; 7 positions match TRBD1. Unmatched junction bases numbered 0, after V lost 5 bases and J lost 0 bases. There are 14 residues in the CDR3. Germline-derived CDR1 and CDR2 are KGHSH and LQKENI. For the CDR3, the DNA is TGTGCCAGCTCAGACAGGGCGAACACCGGGGAGCTGTTTTTT. Translating gives CASSDRANTGELFF. Full variable domain (missing parts from reference TRBV18 and TRBJ2-2): NAGVMQNPRHLVRRRGQEARLRCSPMKGHSHVYWYRQLPEEGLKFMVYLQKENIIDESGMPKERFSAEFPKEGPSILRIQQVVRGDSAAYFCASSDRANTGELFFGEGSRLTVL.

The rearrangement joins TRBV18 to TRBJ1-6, with D perhaps TRBD1 (5 bases). Germline values: CDR1 KGHSH, CDR2 LQKENI. The CDR3 contains 14 residues. Trimming took off 3 bases at V and 7 bases at J, with 10 bases between the two ends. The chain's CDR3 is CASSPETANSPLHF. The CDR3 nucleotides read TGTGCCAGCTCACCGGAGACAGCCAATTCACCCCTCCACTTT.

V is TRBV5-1 and J is TRBJ1-6, with 7 bases fitting TRBD1. Per the germline V gene, CDR1 is SGHRS and CDR2 is YFSETQ. This CDR3 has 14 residues. J lost 7 bases, V lost 4 bases, and 5 bases had no gene match. The CDR3 nucleotides read TGCGCCAGCAGCGCGACAGGGCCAAATTCACCCCTCCACTTT. It yields the protein CASSATGPNSPLHF.

The V call is TRBV28, the J call TRBJ1-5; D is possibly TRBD1 (5 bases). With 3 bases removed from V and 0 bases from J, the gap between germline ends came to 15 bases. Germline V gives CDR1 MDHEN, CDR2 SYDVKM. CDR3 length: 17 amino acids. CDR3 protein: CASSLGGAGLSNQPQHF. The CDR3 coding sequence is TGTGCCAGCAGTTTGGGGGGTGCGGGACTTAGCAATCAGCCCCAGCATTTT.

This clone came up once. V and J are TRBV28 and TRBJ2-3, with 8 bases aligning to TRBD2. The CDR3 extends over 18 amino acids. CDR1 is MDHEN, CDR2 SYDVKM, per germline. Trimming at V came to 5 bases and at J to 2 bases, leaving 15 bases not matched to a gene. The DNA for the CDR3 is TGTGCCAGCAGTCCGGTCCTCCTGGCGGGGGGCTCCACAGATACGCAGTATTTT. As protein: CASSPVLLAGGSTDTQYF. The entire variable domain, with the rest obtained from reference TRBV28 and TRBJ2-3, is as follows: DVKVTQSSRYLVKRTGEKVFLECVQDMDHENMFWYRQDPGLGLRLIYFSYDVKMKEKGDIPEGYSVSREKKERFSLILESASTNQTSMYLCASSPVLLAGGSTDTQYFGPGTRLTVL.

V gene TRBV19 combines with J gene TRBJ1-5; D might be TRBD1 (5 bases). V dropped 6 bases and J dropped 4 bases, with 10 bases sitting between them. The germline V gene has CDR1 LNHDA and CDR2 SQIVND (reference sequence). The CDR3 runs to 13 residues. CDR3 residues: CASRDNRNQPQHF. For the CDR3, the DNA is TGTGCCAGTAGGGACAACCGAAATCAGCCCCAGCATTTT.